This T cell receptor (beta chain) was recovered during a study of human T cells and chemical hapten exposure. Broader study findings: The study found that DPC sensitization did not change TCRs above 1 in 1000 frequency. Expanded TCRs produced significantly more large CDR3 similarity clusters than controls did.

On this clonotype itself: Its antigen is currently unknown.

Library preparation tagged each individual cDNA molecule with a unique molecular identifier. TCRdb used MiXCR to reprocess the RACE reads, holding one entry per CDR3 protein. The sample has 370,000 or so distinct CDR3 sequences, more than 4.5% seen once; the top ten hold 2% to 2.5%. Time point described: patch test 1, 2 weeks after DPC sensitization. Indicated treatment: therapeutic diphenylcyclopropenone sensitization with weekly scalp DPC. The donor pool consisted of alopecia patients aged 18 to 70 years, considered suitable for DPC. V lost 1 base, J lost 6 bases, and 8 bases lay in between. This CDR3 has 13 amino acids. Germline V gene data show CDR1 as SEHNR and CDR2 as FQNEAQ (reference sequence).

The source is a woman in her fifties or sixties with alopecia areata. Some clones in this sample may be carry-over from other donors' samples. Sample: whole blood, taken in connection with sensitization to the hapten diphenylcyclopropenone (DPC). The genes are TRBV7-9 and TRBJ2-3, with unresolved D. The CDR3, as DNA: TGTGCCAGCAGCTTAGGATTGGGGGATACGCAGTATTTT. It translates to CASSLGLGDTQYF.